These 32 T cell receptor beta chains were sequenced from one sample in a study of blood T cell repertoires in COVID-19. The table came from immunoSEQ multiplex PCR; TCRdb's copy has only in-frame clones and leaves some out. The repertoire holds about 15,000 clones, with roughly 92% as singletons. What was sequenced was peripheral blood. All receptors derive from a human donor with active COVID-19. The donor label of this sample is uncertain.

The V and J genes are TRBV9 and TRBJ1-4; 9 bases agree with TRBD1. J was trimmed by 3 bases and V by 2 bases; bases with no gene match: 2. CDR3 size: 15 residues. CDR1 is SGDLS and CDR2 is YYNGEE in the germline V gene. The CDR3 DNA follows: TGTGCCAGCAGCGTGAGGACAGGGGCTAATGAAAAACTGTTTTTT. It codes for CASSVRTGANEKLFF.

The rearrangement links TRBV29-1 to TRBJ2-7, with 7 bases aligning to TRBD1. CDR3 length: 14 residues. Trimming removed 3 bases from V and 4 bases from J; junction bases left unmatched: 9. Germline loops: CDR1 SQVTM, CDR2 ANQGSEA. The CDR3 DNA sequence: TGCAGCGTTGAGGGGGCAGGGGGAGATTACGAGCAGTACTTC. Amino acid sequence: CSVEGAGGDYEQYF.

The rearrangement uses TRBV19 and TRBJ2-5; tentatively, D is TRBD2 (7 bases). Germline CDR1 is LNHDA and CDR2 is SQIVND (reference sequence). The CDR3 contains 15 residues. Trimming removed 3 bases at V and 6 bases at J, with 17 bases between. CDR3 coding DNA: TGTGCCAGTAGTATGGACGGCGGGGGCGTGAAGACCCAGTACTTC. Amino acid sequence: CASSMDGGGVKTQYF.

This rearrangement joins TRBV7-9 to TRBJ2-5, with no clear D. The germline gives CDR1 SEHNR, CDR2 FQNEAQ (reference sequence). The CDR3 runs 14 residues. V was clipped by 1 base and J by 3 bases, with 9 bases between them. CDR3 DNA sequence: TGTGCCAGCAGCTTAGTTCGTTCGGAAGAGACCCAGTACTTC. It specifies CASSLVRSEETQYF.

The chain uses TRBV4-3 and TRBJ2-7, with 8 bases that match TRBD1. The CDR3 consists of 13 residues. V trimming: 1 base; J trimming: 4 bases; junction bases outside the gene matches: 0. Germline V gives CDR1 LGHNA, CDR2 YSLEER. The CDR3 protein is CASSQGTGYEQYF. CDR3 bases: TGCGCCAGCAGCCAAGGGACAGGGTACGAGCAGTACTTC.

V gene TRBV5-1 combines with J gene TRBJ2-5, with TRBD1 identical over 7 bases. This CDR3 has 14 residues. With V trimmed by 2 bases and J by 5 bases, 6 bases remained unmatched. Germline assignment: CDR1 SGHRS and CDR2 YFSETQ. The CDR3 sequence is CASSFRQGSETQYF. The CDR3 DNA sequence: TGCGCCAGCAGCTTTAGACAGGGATCGGAGACCCAGTACTTC. The full variable domain, in which reference TRBV5-1 and TRBJ2-5 provide the parts outside the CDR3, is KAGVTQTPRYLIKTRGQQVTLSCSPISGHRSVSWYQQTPGQGLQFLFEYFSETQRNKGNFPGRFSGRQFSNSRSEMNVSTLELGDSALYLCASSFRQGSETQYFGPGTRLLVL.

V and J are TRBV6-5 and TRBJ2-1, with TRBD2 matching 12 bases. From germline, CDR1 is MNHEY and CDR2 SVGAGI. The CDR3 totals 15 residues. V trimming: 5 bases; J trimming: 8 bases; junction bases outside the gene matches: 7. The CDR3, as DNA: TGTGCCAGCAGTCGCACTAGCGGGGGGAGGGATGAGCAGTTCTTC. Protein: CASSRTSGGRDEQFF.

The V call is TRBV5-5, the J call TRBJ2-1, with 7 bases matching TRBD1. CDR1 is SGHKS and CDR2 is YYEKEE in the germline V gene (reference sequence). The CDR3 has 16 amino acids. Trimming removed 0 bases from V and 6 bases from J; junction bases left unmatched: 9. The CDR3 is CASSLDWGTDFNEQFF. The CDR3 DNA reads as TGTGCCAGCAGCTTGGATTGGGGGACAGATTTCAATGAGCAGTTCTTC.

V gene TRBV5-4 combines with J gene TRBJ2-5; possible D gene TRBD1, 6 bases. With 1 base removed from V and 3 bases from J, the gap between germline ends came to 10 bases. The CDR3 extends over 14 amino acids. CDR1 and CDR2 from the germline V gene are SGHNT and YYREEE (reference sequence). The DNA for the CDR3 is TGTGCCAGCAGCTTGACGACAGGTGAAGAGACCCAGTACTTC. Encoded protein: CASSLTTGEETQYF.

The rearrangement links TRBV9 to TRBJ2-7; 9 bases line up with TRBD2. With V trimmed by 4 bases and J by 2 bases, 10 bases remained unmatched. Germline-derived CDR1 and CDR2 are SGDLS and YYNGEE. The CDR3 extends over 16 amino acids. CDR3 bases: TGTGCCAGCAGCCCTGGGGGGCTAGCGGGGACCTACGAGCAGTACTTC. Its translation is CASSPGGLAGTYEQYF.

This clone has a single count. The V call is TRBV13, the J call TRBJ2-7; possible D gene TRBD2, 5 bases. Between the trimmed V and J ends, which lost 2 bases and 0 bases, there was a span of 8 bases. CDR1 and CDR2 (germline): PRHDT, FYEKMQ (reference sequence). The CDR3 totals 14 residues. CDR3 in DNA: TGTGCCAGCAGCTTACCCGGAGGCTCCTACGAGCAGTACTTC. It yields the protein CASSLPGGSYEQYF. The full variable domain, in which reference TRBV13 and TRBJ2-7 provide the parts outside the CDR3, is AAGVIQSPRHLIKEKRETATLKCYPIPRHDTVYWYQQGPGQDPQFLISFYEKMQSDKGSIPDRFSAQQFSDYHSELNMSSLELGDSALYFCASSLPGGSYEQYFGPGTRLTVT.

The chain combines TRBV5-1 with TRBJ2-2, with D tentatively TRBD1 (6 bases). Germline V CDR1 and CDR2: SGHRS, YFSETQ. The CDR3 is 16 amino acids. Trimming cost V 2 bases and J 3 bases, with 14 bases left between them. CDR3 nucleotides: TGCGCCAGCAGCTTTAACCGGGACAAATACACCGGGGAGCTGTTTTTT. Amino acid sequence: CASSFNRDKYTGELFF.

J is TRBJ2-7 and V is TRBV3-1 (or the pseudogene TRBV3-2), with 11 nucleotides matching TRBD2. Germline V gives CDR1 LGHDT, CDR2 YNNKEL (reference sequence). Trimming at V came to 2 bases and at J to 5 bases, leaving 17 bases not matched to a gene. There are 19 residues in the CDR3. CDR3: CASSQSTLAGGRRPNEQYF. The CDR3 region has the DNA TGTGCCAGCAGCCAATCCACCCTAGCGGGAGGTCGTCGGCCGAACGAGCAGTACTTC.

J is TRBJ1-3 and V is TRBV6-6; possibly TRBD1 for D (6 bases). The CDR3 is made up of 14 amino acids. The V end lost 4 bases, the J end lost 1 base, and 8 bases lay between the germline ends. CDR1 is MNHNY and CDR2 is SVGAGI in the germline V gene (reference sequence). The CDR3, as DNA: TGTGCCAGCAGTTTACAGGGTTCTGGAAACACCATATATTTT. This translates into CASSLQGSGNTIYF.

The genes are TRBV7-8 and TRBJ2-6; tentatively, D is TRBD1 (6 bases). V dropped 5 bases and J dropped 4 bases, with 15 bases sitting between them. Germline V gene sequence: CDR1 SGHVS, CDR2 FQNEAQ. This CDR3 contains 16 residues. Written as DNA, the CDR3 is TGTGCCAGCAGCCAAGGCAGGGGATGGGGGGCCAACGTCCTGACTTTC. Translated, it gives CASSQGRGWGANVLTF.

This chain uses TRBV4-1 with TRBJ2-7; 12 bases fit TRBD1. Germline-derived CDR1 and CDR2 are MGHRA and YSYEKL. J gave up 6 bases and V 2 bases, and 5 bases lay outside the gene matches. This CDR3 is 15 amino acids long. In nucleotides, the CDR3 is TGCGCCAGCAGCCAAAGGGACAGGGGGCCGGGCGAGCAGTACTTC. It yields the protein CASSQRDRGPGEQYF.

V and J are TRBV6-6 and TRBJ1-5; a weak D match, TRBD1 (5 bases). The CDR3 runs to 14 residues. From germline, CDR1 is MNHNY and CDR2 SVGAGI (reference sequence). The V gene lost 7 bases and the J gene lost 2 bases, with 12 bases spanning the gap. CDR3 coding DNA: TGTGCCAGCACCCTGGGGGGGGGCAATCAGCCCCAGCATTTT. This translates into CASTLGGGNQPQHF.

This clone was observed once. The rearrangement links TRBV6-5 to TRBJ2-1; a weak D match, TRBD2 (6 bases). Germline V gives CDR1 MNHEY, CDR2 SVGAGI. The V and J ends lost 4 bases and 12 bases respectively, with 19 bases between them. The CDR3 runs to 14 residues. The DNA of the CDR3 is TGTGCCAGCAGTTCCGGGTTAAGGGAGGCCGGGCAGTTCTTC. Protein: CASSSGLREAGQFF.

V gene TRBV7-8 combines with J gene TRBJ1-4, with TRBD1 matching 7 bases. CDR3 length: 14 amino acids. Germline CDR1 SGHVS, CDR2 FQNEAQ. Trimming took 5 bases from V and 4 from J; bases not matched to a gene: 4. The CDR3 coding sequence is TGTGCCAGCAGCGCGGGACAGAATAATGAAAAACTGTTTTTT. Residues: CASSAGQNNEKLFF.

The genes are TRBV3-1 (or the pseudogene TRBV3-2) and TRBJ2-3, with TRBD1 as a possible D gene (6 bases). In germline, CDR1 is LGHDT, CDR2 YNNKEL (reference sequence). The V and J ends lost 1 base and 1 base respectively, with 12 bases between them. The CDR3 is 16 amino acids. CDR3 sequence reads: CASSQVSGVGTDTQYF. The CDR3 coding sequence is TGTGCCAGCAGCCAAGTTTCAGGGGTGGGCACAGATACGCAGTATTTT.

The V gene is TRBV30, the J gene TRBJ1-3; TRBD1 matches at 8 bases. This CDR3 is built from 16 residues. From germline, CDR1 is GTSNPN and CDR2 SVGIG (reference sequence). The V gene end was trimmed by 3 bases and the J gene end by 0 bases; junction bases not matched to a gene: 7. CDR3 protein: CAWRATGAFSGNTIYF. The CDR3 coding sequence is TGTGCCTGGAGAGCGACAGGGGCCTTCTCTGGAAACACCATATATTTT.

CDR3: CASGWGLAPNTGELFF. CDR3 coding DNA: TGTGCTAGTGGTTGGGGACTAGCGCCGAACACCGGGGAGCTGTTTTTT. V gene TRBV12-5 combines with J gene TRBJ2-2; the match to TRBD2 covers 10 bases. V dropped 4 bases and J dropped 0; count of bases not matched to a gene: 2. The length of the CDR3 is 16 residues. Germline CDR1 LGHNT, CDR2 FRNRAP.

The rearrangement uses TRBV7-9 and TRBJ2-7, with 11 bases identical to TRBD2. V lost 2 bases, J lost 3 bases, and 3 bases stayed unmatched. CDR1 SEHNR and CDR2 FQNEAQ come from the germline V gene (reference sequence). This CDR3 comprises 15 residues. Here the CDR3 DNA reads TGTGCCAGCAGCTTACTAGCGGGAGGAATCTACGAGCAGTACTTC. Amino acid sequence: CASSLLAGGIYEQYF.

CDR3 sequence reads: CASSSRAVQETQYF. The DNA of the CDR3 is TGTGCCAGCAGCTCGAGGGCGGTACAAGAGACCCAGTACTTC. The genes are TRBV5-5 and TRBJ2-5, with D possibly being TRBD2 (5 bases). Trimming pared 3 bases from V and 2 bases from J, leaving 11 bases between. Looked up from germline, CDR1 is SGHKS and CDR2 is YYEKEE (reference sequence). The CDR3 runs to 14 residues.

The chain is built from TRBV9 and TRBJ1-2; no reliable D call. The CDR3 is 12 amino acids. CDR1 and CDR2 from the germline V gene are SGDLS and YYNGEE. The V gene lost 0 bases and the J gene lost 4 bases, with 4 bases spanning the gap. The CDR3 loop is CASSVVSYGYTF. The DNA of the CDR3 is TGTGCCAGCAGCGTAGTTAGCTATGGCTACACCTTC.

This chain uses TRBV10-3 with TRBJ1-2; D may be TRBD1 (5 bases). Trimming shortened V by 2 bases and J by 3 bases, and 16 bases separated the two germline ends. The CDR3 totals 16 residues. CDR1 ENHRY and CDR2 SYGVKD come from the germline V gene. The CDR3 spells CAISEPGVKRDYGYTF. CDR3 bases: TGTGCCATCAGTGAGCCGGGGGTCAAAAGGGACTATGGCTACACCTTC.

The chain carries TRBV7-2 and TRBJ2-5; D may be TRBD1 (6 bases). V was trimmed by 1 base and J by 0 bases, leaving 9 bases between them. Germline CDR1 and CDR2: SGHTA and FQGNSA. The CDR3 spans 15 residues. The CDR3, as DNA: TGTGCCAGCAGCTTAGAAACAGGGTACCAAGAGACCCAGTACTTC. Amino acids: CASSLETGYQETQYF.

The V gene is TRBV5-4, the J gene TRBJ2-3, with D perhaps matching TRBD2 (6 bases). Trimming removed 2 bases at V and 0 bases at J, with 13 bases between. The CDR3 sequence is 16 residues long. CDR1 and CDR2 from the germline V gene are SGHNT and YYREEE (reference sequence). The CDR3 is CASSFPGVRSTDTQYF. CDR3 coding DNA: TGTGCCAGCAGCTTCCCGGGGGTCAGAAGCACAGATACGCAGTATTTT.

This chain uses TRBV7-2 with TRBJ1-5; possibly TRBD1 for D (5 bases). In germline, CDR1 is SGHTA, CDR2 FQGNSA. Deletions cut 4 bases from V and 5 bases from J, with 9 bases between. CDR3 length: 13 amino acids. DNA for the CDR3: TGTGCCAGCAGCTACAGGTACGATCAGCCCCAGCATTTT. This encodes CASSYRYDQPQHF.

The chain combines TRBV9 with TRBJ2-5; TRBD1 is a possible D gene (6 bases). CDR3 length: 14 residues. Trimming cost V 0 bases and J 5 bases, with 11 bases left between them. In germline, CDR1 is SGDLS, CDR2 YYNGEE. The CDR3 coding sequence is TGTGCCAGCAGCGTAGAACAGGGTGGTGAGACCCAGTACTTC. Protein: CASSVEQGGETQYF.

The chain recombines TRBV6-6 with TRBJ2-5, with no clear D. Germline V lookup: CDR1 MNHNY, CDR2 SVGAGI (reference sequence). The CDR3 covers 13 residues. Trimming stripped 8 bases from V and 6 bases from J, with 16 bases between. CDR3 coding DNA: TGTGCCAGCGGGCCCTACGATGGGCAGACCCAGTACTTC. This gives the protein CASGPYDGQTQYF.

The chain carries TRBV27 and TRBJ2-5; perhaps TRBD1 as D (6 bases). CDR3 length: 14 residues. From germline, CDR1 is MNHEY and CDR2 SMNVEV (reference sequence). Trimming left V 2 bases short and J 3 bases short, with 10 bases between. CDR3: CASSLQSGEETQYF. In DNA, the CDR3 is TGTGCCAGCAGTTTACAGTCAGGGGAAGAGACCCAGTACTTC.